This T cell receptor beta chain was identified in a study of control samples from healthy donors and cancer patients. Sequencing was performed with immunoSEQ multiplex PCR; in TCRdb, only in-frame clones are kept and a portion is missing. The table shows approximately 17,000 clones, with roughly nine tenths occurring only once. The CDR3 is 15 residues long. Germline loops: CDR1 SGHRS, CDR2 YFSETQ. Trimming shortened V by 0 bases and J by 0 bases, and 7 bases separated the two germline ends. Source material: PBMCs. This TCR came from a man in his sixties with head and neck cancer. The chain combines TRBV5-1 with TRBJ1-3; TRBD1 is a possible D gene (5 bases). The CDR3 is CASSLAGNSGNTIYF. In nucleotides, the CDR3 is TGCGCCAGCAGCTTGGCAGGGAACTCTGGAAACACCATATATTTT.